The clone carrying this T cell receptor beta chain was counted a single time. Original processing methods: It was from reference gene primer amplification that nucleated cell counts were estimated. Profiling relied on immunoSEQ multiplex PCR, and the TCRdb table lists in-frame clones only, not all of them. That table supplies the V and J calls and clone size; D and trimming were determined from the DNA. The sample includes a few hundred thousand clones, approximately 89% seen only once; the top ten take 2% to 3%. This sample is drawn from a study of blood T cell repertoires in COVID-19. Across the study: COVID-19 samples, acute and convalescent, were from the United States, Italy and Spain. T cells, B-cell-depleted T cells, or PBMCs supplied cDNA or gDNA.

The sample was peripheral blood. The sequence was obtained from a woman aged 45-60 years with acute or convalescent COVID-19.

CDR3 coding DNA: TGTGCCAGCAGCCGCCTGGGGGGCGAGCAGTACTTC. It is translated as CASSRLGGEQYF. The chain employs TRBV7-3 and TRBJ2-7; D possibly corresponds to TRBD2 (6 bases). The CDR3 is 12 residues long. Trimming stripped 5 bases from V and 6 bases from J, with 11 bases between. CDR1 and CDR2 (germline): SGHTA, FQGTGA.